The next 8 T cell receptor beta chains were all read from a single sample in a study of CD8 T cells in ankylosing spondylitis. MiXCR was run by TCRdb on the 5' RACE reads, yielding one entry per CDR3 protein. Of 130,000 or so distinct CDR3 sequences listed, 7% were seen once; the top ten hold 9.5% to 15%. Sequencing was done on a sample of blood, either unsorted or a sorted T cell fraction (not recorded which). Source of these receptors: a male donor with ankylosing spondylitis or in good health (not recorded which).

This clonotype was observed at least ten times. The genes are TRBV3-1 and TRBJ1-6, with a tentative D call TRBD1 (6 bases). Germline CDR1 reads LGHDT; CDR2 reads YNNKEL (reference sequence). The CDR3 length is 13 residues. V lost 6 bases and J lost 7, with 10 bases in between. CDR3 sequence: CASRRQENSPLHF. The DNA for the CDR3 is TGTGCCAGCAGGCGACAGGAGAATTCACCCCTCCACTTT.

The table lists this clonotype with many counts. The chain recombines TRBV12-3 or TRBV12-4 with TRBJ2-1; no clear D gene. The V and J ends lost 5 bases and 0 bases respectively, with 11 bases between them. This CDR3 spans 15 amino acids. DNA of the CDR3: TGTGCCAGCAGTCGCTACAAGAGCTCCTACAATGAGCAGTTCTTC. This translates into CASSRYKSSYNEQFF.

This clonotype was observed at least ten times. The V and J genes are TRBV12-3 or TRBV12-4 and TRBJ2-2; a possible D gene is TRBD1 (5 bases). There are 14 residues in the CDR3. V was clipped by 7 bases and J by 6 bases, with 15 bases between them. This CDR3 is CASILLRVPGELFF. CDR3 DNA sequence: TGTGCCAGCATACTTCTCAGGGTTCCCGGGGAGCTGTTTTTT.

This clonotype was seen ten or more times. The chain recombines TRBV5-5 with TRBJ1-1; 8 nucleotides align to TRBD1. V gave up 5 bases and J gave up 8 bases; unmatched junction bases: 8. The CDR3 totals 13 residues. Germline CDR1 SGHKS, CDR2 YYEKEE (reference sequence). The CDR3 loop is CASRPADRAEAFF. The CDR3 coding sequence is TGTGCCAGCAGACCCGCGGACAGGGCAGAAGCTTTCTTT.

This clonotype has a count of ten or more. The chain joins TRBV12-3 or TRBV12-4 to TRBJ1-3; D gene unclear. Trimming shortened V by 3 bases and J by 9 bases, and 9 bases separated the two germline ends. There are 12 residues in the CDR3. The CDR3 spells CASSFAESTIYF. The CDR3 nucleotides are TGTGCCAGCAGTTTTGCGGAGTCCACCATATATTTT.

This clonotype was seen ten or more times. The gene calls are TRBV7-8 and TRBJ2-1; D not resolved. Germline V gives CDR1 SGHVS, CDR2 FQNEAQ. The V end was cut by 5 bases, the J end by 9 bases, with 20 bases between. CDR3 size: 15 residues. The CDR3 region has the DNA TGTGCCAGCAGCCGCCAAGGGATCCATGATGGTGAGCAGTTCTTC. As protein: CASSRQGIHDGEQFF. The entire variable domain, with the rest obtained from reference TRBV7-8 and TRBJ2-1, is as follows: GAGVSQSPRYKVAKRGQDVALRCDPISGHVSLFWYQQALGQGPEFLTYFQNEAQLDKSGLPSDRFFAERPEGSVSTLKIQRTQQEDSAVYLCASSRQGIHDGEQFFGPGTRLTVL.

This clonotype was detected many times. The V call is TRBV19, the J call TRBJ2-1, with D perhaps matching TRBD1 (6 bases). Trimming pared 3 bases from V and 0 bases from J, leaving 9 bases between. The germline gives CDR1 LNHDA, CDR2 SQIVND (reference sequence). The CDR3 extends over 15 amino acids. The CDR3 spells CASSIQGSSYNEQFF. DNA for the CDR3: TGTGCCAGTAGTATTCAGGGGAGCTCCTACAATGAGCAGTTCTTC.

This clonotype was seen many times. V usage is TRBV6-2 or TRBV6-3 and J usage is TRBJ2-3, with D uncertain. In germline, CDR1 is MNHEY, CDR2 SVGEGT. The ends were cut back, 2 bases at V and 6 bases at J, with 6 bases in the middle. The length of the CDR3 is 12 residues. CDR3 amino acids: CASSYIADTQYF. The CDR3 nucleotides are TGTGCCAGCAGTTACATTGCGGATACGCAGTATTTT.